The T cell receptor (beta chain) described here comes from a study of regulatory T cells in long-lasting Graves disease. Study-level results: Under persistent disease, TRBV28, TRBJ1-2 and TRBJ2-5 were used preferentially.

The authors built TCR beta libraries using iRepertoire HTBI primers and Arm-PCR of CDR3 regions. As handled by the study authors: Gene usage covered approximately 65 TRBV and 13 to 15 TRBJ segments. MiXCR was run by TCRdb on the multiplex PCR reads, yielding one entry per CDR3 protein. The V and J calls and clone size come from TCRdb's table, not from the authors' own analysis. The sample lists 390,000 or so distinct CDR3 sequences; 12% were seen once. In germline, CDR1 is LGHNA, CDR2 YSLEER. The CDR3 runs to 16 residues. Trimming took 5 bases from V and 8 from J; bases not matched to a gene: 12. Documented time point: newly diagnosed GD, antithyroid drugs for less than 3 months. RNA from PBMCs was the source of the TCR library. This clonotype turned up a few times. No antigen is known for it. These data were also reused for a study on T cells in Graves' hyperthyroidism and ophthalmopathy. That paper states: Model-based prediction identified ophthalmopathy a median roughly six months prior to its onset.

The rearrangement joins TRBV4-3 to TRBJ1-3; 10 bases align to TRBD1. This TCR was sampled from a woman between 18 and 29 years old with Graves disease. This sample comprised peripheral blood mononuclear cells (PBMCs), obtained at new diagnosis, from a patient treated with antithyroid drugs. In nucleotides, the CDR3 is TGCGCCAGCAGCTCCGTGTATCGACAGGGGGCGGACACCATATATTTT. It yields the protein CASSSVYRQGADTIYF.